This passage covers 2 T cell receptor beta chains from one sample sequenced in a study of T cells after yellow fever vaccination. TCRdb independently ran MiXCR on the 5' RACE reads; one entry per CDR3 protein. The sample lists 350,000 to 550,000 distinct CDR3 sequences, about 17% occurring once. Sample: PBMCs, taken before the yellow fever booster vaccination. The receptor source for this set is a man aged 18 to 29 who received the YFV17D yellow fever vaccine.

This clonotype has more than one count but fewer than ten. This sequence joins TRBV7-9 and TRBJ1-1; D unresolved. The CDR3 loop spans 11 amino acids. Germline-derived CDR1 and CDR2 are SEHNR and FQNEAQ (reference sequence). Trimming removed 5 bases from V and 7 bases from J, with 8 bases in between. The chain's CDR3 is CASSEQFEAFF. CDR3 bases: TGTGCCAGCAGCGAACAGTTTGAAGCTTTCTTT.

CDR3 protein: CASTEDGTVTDTQYF. The CDR3 DNA reads as TGCGCCAGCACTGAAGACGGGACCGTCACAGATACGCAGTATTTT. V gene TRBV5-1 combines with J gene TRBJ2-3; D is perhaps TRBD1 or TRBD2 (5 bases each). Germline assignment: CDR1 SGHRS and CDR2 YFSETQ. CDR3 length: 15 residues. V gave up 6 bases and J gave up 2 bases, with 16 bases separating them.